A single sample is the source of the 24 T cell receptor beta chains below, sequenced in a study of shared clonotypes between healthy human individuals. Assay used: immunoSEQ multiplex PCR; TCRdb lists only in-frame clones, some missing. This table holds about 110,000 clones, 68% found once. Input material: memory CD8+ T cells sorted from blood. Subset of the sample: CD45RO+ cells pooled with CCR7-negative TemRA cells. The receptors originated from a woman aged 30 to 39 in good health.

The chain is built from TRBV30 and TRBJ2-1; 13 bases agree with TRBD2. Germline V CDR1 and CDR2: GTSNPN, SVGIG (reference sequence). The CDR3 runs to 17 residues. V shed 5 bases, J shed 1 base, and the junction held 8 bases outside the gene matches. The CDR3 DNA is TGTGCCTGGTCGGGACTAGCGGGATTGCTATCCTACAATGAGCAGTTCTTC. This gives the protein CAWSGLAGLLSYNEQFF.

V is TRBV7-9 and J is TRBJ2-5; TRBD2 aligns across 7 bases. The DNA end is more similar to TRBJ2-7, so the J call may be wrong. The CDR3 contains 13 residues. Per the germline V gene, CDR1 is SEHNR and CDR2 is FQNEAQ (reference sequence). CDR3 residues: CASSELATYEQYF. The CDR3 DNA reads TGTGCCAGCAGCGAACTAGCGACCTACGAGCAGTACTTC.

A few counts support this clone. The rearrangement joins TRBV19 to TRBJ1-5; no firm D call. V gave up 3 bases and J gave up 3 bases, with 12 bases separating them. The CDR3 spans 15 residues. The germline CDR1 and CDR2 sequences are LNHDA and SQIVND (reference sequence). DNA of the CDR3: TGTGCCAGTAGTATGAACTCCTACCTCAATCAGCCCCAGCATTTT. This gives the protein CASSMNSYLNQPQHF.

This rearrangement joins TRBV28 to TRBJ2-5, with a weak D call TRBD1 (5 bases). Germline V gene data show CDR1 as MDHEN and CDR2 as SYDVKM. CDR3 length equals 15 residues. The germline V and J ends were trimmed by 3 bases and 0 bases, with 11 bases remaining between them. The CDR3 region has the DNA TGTGCCAGCAGTTTGGGGCGGTCGTACCAAGAGACCCAGTACTTC. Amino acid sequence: CASSLGRSYQETQYF.

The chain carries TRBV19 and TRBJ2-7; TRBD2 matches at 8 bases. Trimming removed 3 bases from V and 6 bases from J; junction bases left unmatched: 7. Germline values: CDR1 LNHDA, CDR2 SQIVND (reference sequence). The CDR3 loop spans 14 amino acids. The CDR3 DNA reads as TGTGCCAGTAGTATCTCGGCGGGAGGTTCCGAGCAGTACTTC. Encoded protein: CASSISAGGSEQYF.

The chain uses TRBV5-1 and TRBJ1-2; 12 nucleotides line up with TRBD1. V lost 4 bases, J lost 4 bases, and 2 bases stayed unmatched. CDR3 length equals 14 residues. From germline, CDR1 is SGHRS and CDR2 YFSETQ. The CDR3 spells CASSPGQGAYGYTF. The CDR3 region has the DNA TGCGCCAGCAGCCCGGGACAGGGGGCCTATGGCTACACCTTC.

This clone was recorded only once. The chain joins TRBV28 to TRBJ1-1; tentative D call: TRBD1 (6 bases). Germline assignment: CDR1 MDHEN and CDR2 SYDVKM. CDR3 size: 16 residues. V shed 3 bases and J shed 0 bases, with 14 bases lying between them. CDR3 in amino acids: CASSFPGVHMNTEAFF. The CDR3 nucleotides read TGTGCCAGCAGTTTCCCAGGGGTCCACATGAACACTGAAGCTTTCTTT.

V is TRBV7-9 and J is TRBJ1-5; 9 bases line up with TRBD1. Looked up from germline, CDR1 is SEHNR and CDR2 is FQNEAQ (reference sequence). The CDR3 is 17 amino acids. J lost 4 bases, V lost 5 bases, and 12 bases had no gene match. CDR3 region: CASSHWGQGFGNQPQHF. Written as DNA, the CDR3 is TGTGCCAGCAGCCACTGGGGACAGGGCTTTGGGAATCAGCCCCAGCATTTT.

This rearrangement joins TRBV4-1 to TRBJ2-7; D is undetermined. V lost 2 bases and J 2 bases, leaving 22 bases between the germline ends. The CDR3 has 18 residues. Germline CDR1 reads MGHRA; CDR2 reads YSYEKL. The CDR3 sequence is CASSQRSVISPLTYEQYF. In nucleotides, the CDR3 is TGCGCCAGCAGCCAACGATCGGTCATCTCACCCCTTACCTACGAGCAGTACTTC.

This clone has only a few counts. The CDR3 DNA is TGTGCCAGTAGTATTGGACAGGGGATGTACGAGCAGTACTTC. This sequence encodes CASSIGQGMYEQYF. The chain recombines TRBV19 with TRBJ2-7; 9 positions agree with TRBD1. This CDR3 spans 14 amino acids. The germline gives CDR1 LNHDA, CDR2 SQIVND (reference sequence). The J segment lost 4 bases and the V segment lost 3 bases, leaving 4 bases of the junction unmatched.

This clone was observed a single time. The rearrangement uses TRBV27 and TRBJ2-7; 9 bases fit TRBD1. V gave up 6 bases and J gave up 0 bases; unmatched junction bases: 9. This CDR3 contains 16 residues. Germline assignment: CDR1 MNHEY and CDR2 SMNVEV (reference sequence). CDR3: CASSPPGQGSSYEQYF. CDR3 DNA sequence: TGTGCCAGCAGCCCTCCCGGACAGGGGAGCTCCTACGAGCAGTACTTC.

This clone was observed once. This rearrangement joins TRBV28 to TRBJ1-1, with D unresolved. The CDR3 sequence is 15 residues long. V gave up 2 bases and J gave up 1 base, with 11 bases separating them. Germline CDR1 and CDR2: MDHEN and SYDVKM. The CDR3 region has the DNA TGTGCCAGCAGTTTACCGGAAGCGGGGAACACTGAAGCTTTCTTT. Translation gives CASSLPEAGNTEAFF. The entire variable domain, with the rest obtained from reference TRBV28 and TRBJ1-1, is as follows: DVKVTQSSRYLVKRTGEKVFLECVQDMDHENMFWYRQDPGLGLRLIYFSYDVKMKEKGDIPEGYSVSREKKERFSLILESASTNQTSMYLCASSLPEAGNTEAFFGQGTRLTVV.

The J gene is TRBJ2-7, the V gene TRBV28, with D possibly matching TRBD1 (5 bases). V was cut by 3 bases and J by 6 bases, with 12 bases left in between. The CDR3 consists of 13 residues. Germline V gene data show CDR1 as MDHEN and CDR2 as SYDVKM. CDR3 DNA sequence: TGTGCCAGCAGTTTGGTGGGGCTCGGCGAGCAGTACTTC. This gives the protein CASSLVGLGEQYF.

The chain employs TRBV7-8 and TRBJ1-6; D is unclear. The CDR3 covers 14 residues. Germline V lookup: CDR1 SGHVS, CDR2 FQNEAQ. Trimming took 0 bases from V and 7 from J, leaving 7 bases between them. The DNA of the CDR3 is TGTGCCAGCAGCTTAGCAGGGAACAATTCACCCCTCCACTTT. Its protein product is CASSLAGNNSPLHF.

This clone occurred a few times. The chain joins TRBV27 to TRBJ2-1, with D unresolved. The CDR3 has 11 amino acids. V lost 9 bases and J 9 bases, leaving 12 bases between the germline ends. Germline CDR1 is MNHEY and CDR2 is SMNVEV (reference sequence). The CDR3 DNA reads TGTGCCAGTGAGACGGCGGCTGAGCAGTTCTTC. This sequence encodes CASETAAEQFF.

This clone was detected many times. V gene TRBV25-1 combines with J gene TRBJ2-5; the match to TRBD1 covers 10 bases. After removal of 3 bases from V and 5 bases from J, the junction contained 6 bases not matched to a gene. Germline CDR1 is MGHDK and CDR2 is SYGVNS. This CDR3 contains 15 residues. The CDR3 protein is CASSEPGQGRETQYF. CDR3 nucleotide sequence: TGTGCCAGCAGTGAGCCGGGACAGGGGCGTGAGACCCAGTACTTC.

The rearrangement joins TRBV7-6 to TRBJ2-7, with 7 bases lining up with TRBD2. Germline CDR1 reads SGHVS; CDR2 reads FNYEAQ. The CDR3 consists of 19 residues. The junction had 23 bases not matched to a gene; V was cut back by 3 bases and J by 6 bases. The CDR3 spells CASSFGAEGRVIDAGEQYF. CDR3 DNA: TGTGCCAGCAGCTTCGGGGCAGAGGGGAGGGTAATAGACGCGGGCGAGCAGTACTTC.

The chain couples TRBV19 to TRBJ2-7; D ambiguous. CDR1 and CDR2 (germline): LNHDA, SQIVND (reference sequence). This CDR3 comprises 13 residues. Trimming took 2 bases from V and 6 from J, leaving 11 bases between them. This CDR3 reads CASSIRSGFEQYF. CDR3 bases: TGTGCCAGTAGTATACGTTCCGGATTCGAGCAGTACTTC.

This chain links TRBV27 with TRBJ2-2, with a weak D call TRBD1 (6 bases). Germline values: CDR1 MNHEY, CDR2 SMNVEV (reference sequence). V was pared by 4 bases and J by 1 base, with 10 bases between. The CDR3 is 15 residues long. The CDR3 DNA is TGTGCCAGCAGTTCTGGGACACAGAACACCGGGGAGCTGTTTTTT. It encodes CASSSGTQNTGELFF.

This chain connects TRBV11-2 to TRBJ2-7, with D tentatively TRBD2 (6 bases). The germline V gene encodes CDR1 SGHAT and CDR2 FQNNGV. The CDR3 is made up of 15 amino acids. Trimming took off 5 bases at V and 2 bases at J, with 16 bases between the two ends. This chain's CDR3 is CASSPIGRIPYEQYF. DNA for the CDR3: TGTGCCAGCAGCCCAATAGGGAGGATTCCCTACGAGCAGTACTTC.

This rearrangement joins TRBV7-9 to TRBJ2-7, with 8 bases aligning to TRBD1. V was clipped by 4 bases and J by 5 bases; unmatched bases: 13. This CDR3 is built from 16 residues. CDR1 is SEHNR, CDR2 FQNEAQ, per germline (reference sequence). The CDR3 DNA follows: TGTGCCAGCAGCTCAAAGGGAGGACAGGGCCCCCACGAGCAGTACTTC. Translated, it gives CASSSKGGQGPHEQYF.

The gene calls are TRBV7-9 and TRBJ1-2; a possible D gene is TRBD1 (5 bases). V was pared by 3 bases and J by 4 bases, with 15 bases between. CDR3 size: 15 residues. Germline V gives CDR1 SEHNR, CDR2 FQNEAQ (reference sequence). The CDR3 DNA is TGTGCCAGCAGCTTGGGGACGCCGTCGGGCTATGGCTACACCTTC. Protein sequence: CASSLGTPSGYGYTF.

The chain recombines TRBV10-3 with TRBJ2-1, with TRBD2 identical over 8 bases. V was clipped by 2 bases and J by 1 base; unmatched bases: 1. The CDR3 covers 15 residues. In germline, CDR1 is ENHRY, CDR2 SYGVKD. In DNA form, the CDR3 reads TGTGCCATCAGTGAGCGGGAGGGGTCCTACAATGAGCAGTTCTTC. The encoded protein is CAISEREGSYNEQFF.

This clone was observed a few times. The CDR3 is CASSNTLTEAFF. The CDR3 nucleotides are TGTGCCAGCAGCAACACTTTGACTGAAGCTTTCTTT. The rearrangement joins TRBV6-5 to TRBJ1-1; D not resolved. Germline V gene data show CDR1 as MNHEY and CDR2 as SVGAGI. Trimming left V 6 bases short and J 5 bases short, with 10 bases between. This CDR3 has 12 residues.